This T cell receptor (beta chain) was recovered during a study of blood T cell repertoires in COVID-19. Study at large: T cells, B-cell-depleted T cells, or PBMCs supplied cDNA or gDNA.

Original processing methods: Scientists estimated how many nucleated cells there were by amplifying reference gene primers. Only in-frame clones appear in the TCRdb table, and some are missing; sequencing was by immunoSEQ multiplex PCR. The V and J calls and clone size come from that table; D and trimming were worked out from the DNA. The sample consists of 65,000 to 85,000 clones, roughly 78% of them appearing once. The sequenced material came from peripheral blood. The sequence was obtained from a woman of 80 years or more with active or convalescent COVID-19.

The CDR3 bases are TGTGCCAGCAGCTTAGGGACAGGCTTAGACTATGGCTACACCTTC. Its translation is CASSLGTGLDYGYTF. The V call is TRBV7-2, the J call TRBJ1-2, with TRBD1 matching 7 bases. V trimming: 1 base; J trimming: 3 bases; junction bases outside the gene matches: 5. CDR1 is SGHTA and CDR2 is FQGNSA in the germline V gene. The CDR3 is made up of 15 amino acids.